Described below is a single TCR beta chain sequence and its context. What it recognizes is unknown. The data derive from a study of human T cells and chemical hapten exposure. Germline CDR1 reads LNHDA; CDR2 reads SQIVND (reference sequence). CDR3 length equals 15 residues. V shed 10 bases, J shed 3 bases, and the junction held 9 bases outside the gene matches. General study results and limits: A positive correlation with patch test score was found for PT1 expanded TCR counts.

TCRdb independently ran MiXCR on the RACE reads; one entry per CDR3 protein. Among 45,000 to 60,000 distinct CDR3 sequences listed, roughly 9.9% were seen once. As to time point: pre-sensitization, week 0. The treatment: therapeutic diphenylcyclopropenone sensitization with weekly scalp DPC. The donor pool consisted of alopecia patients aged 18 to 70 years, considered suitable for DPC. V is TRBV19 and J is TRBJ2-2; 9 bases agree with TRBD2. The source of this sequence is a woman aged 40 to 49 with alopecia areata. Some clones in this sample may be carry-over from other donors' samples. This sample comprised whole blood, obtained in connection with sensitization to the hapten diphenylcyclopropenone (DPC). CDR3: CAIKEASGDTGELFF. Written as DNA, the CDR3 is TGTGCCATAAAAGAGGCTAGCGGGGACACCGGGGAGCTGTTTTTT.